This T cell receptor (beta chain) was found in a study of blood T cell repertoires in COVID-19. The CDR3 contains 15 residues. Trimming cost V 0 bases and J 4 bases, with 12 bases left between them. Per the germline V gene, CDR1 is SGHTA and CDR2 is FQGNSA. The table came from immunoSEQ multiplex PCR; TCRdb's copy has only in-frame clones and leaves some out. There are 30,000 to 40,000 clones in the sample; about 85% occur only once, and over 35% lies in the top ten. V and J are TRBV7-2 and TRBJ1-1, with D possibly matching TRBD1 (5 bases). The specimen was peripheral blood. This TCR was recovered from a man aged 55 to 70 with active or convalescent COVID-19. The DNA for the CDR3 is TGTGCCAGCAGCTTAGCTGTTGGGGGGGGCACTGAAGCTTTCTTT. This encodes CASSLAVGGGTEAFF. The variable domain in full, with the rest retrieved from reference TRBV7-2 and TRBJ1-1, is GAGVSQSPSNKVTEKGKDVELRCDPISGHTALYWYRQSLGQGLEFLIYFQGNSAPDKSGLPSDRFSAERTGGSVSTLTIQRTQQEDSAVYLCASSLAVGGGTEAFFGQGTRLTVV.